The 6 T cell receptor beta chains reported below all come from one sample, sequenced in a study of shared T cell receptors in the human thymus (dated by TCRdb to the early 2020s). Libraries were prepared through the immunoSEQ multiplex PCR assay. TCRdb took over this immuneACCESS table, retaining in-frame rearrangements with V and J assigned. Such tables are incomplete; in checked studies, under half of the missing clones stem from an unresolved V gene, and the remainder is unexplained. Within this sample are 550,000 to 800,000 clones, with 80% to 90% of them counted one time only. The ten largest account for 0.008% to 0.011% of the sample. The data were also submitted as part of a second study, on human thymus T cells.

The source material was thymocytes. Every receptor here comes from a girl less than two years old with a congenital heart defect. Donor details come from another sample of the same person, matched by shared clones.

The V gene is TRBV14, the J gene TRBJ1-2; weak D call: TRBD1 (5 bases). Germline V gene sequence: CDR1 SGHDN, CDR2 FVKESK. Trimming cost V 3 bases and J 8 bases, with 16 bases left between them. The CDR3 runs to 14 residues. CDR3 in DNA: TGTGCCAGCAGCCACCGCAACAGGAGAACGGGCTACACCTTC. It is translated as CASSHRNRRTGYTF.

V gene TRBV4-1 combines with J gene TRBJ1-5; D is possibly TRBD1 (5 bases). This CDR3 is built from 13 residues. The germline gives CDR1 MGHRA, CDR2 YSYEKL. V was clipped by 4 bases and J by 4 bases, with 8 bases between them. As DNA, the CDR3 is TGCGCCAGCAGCCCCGGGGGGAATCAGCCCCAGCATTTT. This gives the protein CASSPGGNQPQHF.

V gene TRBV10-3 combines with J gene TRBJ1-2, with TRBD1 matching 11 bases. Unmatched junction bases numbered 10, after V lost 3 bases and J lost 7 bases. The CDR3 has 16 residues. Germline loops: CDR1 ENHRY, CDR2 SYGVKD. The CDR3 reads CAISDPIGQGACGYTF. CDR3 DNA: TGTGCCATCAGTGACCCCATCGGACAGGGGGCTTGTGGCTACACCTTC.

V is TRBV6-5 and J is TRBJ2-5, with TRBD2 identical over 11 bases. Germline V gene sequence: CDR1 MNHEY, CDR2 SVGAGI. V lost 4 bases and J lost 5; bases outside the gene matches: 6. The CDR3 is made up of 15 amino acids. CDR3 DNA: TGTGCCAGCAGTTCGGTGCCTAGCGGGGGGGAGACCCAGTACTTC. It codes for CASSSVPSGGETQYF.

The chain has TRBV2 and TRBJ2-3, with TRBD1 matching 9 bases. CDR1 SNHLY and CDR2 FYNNEI come from the germline V gene. The trim removed 7 bases at V and 4 bases at J, leaving 9 bases unmatched. The CDR3 spans 15 residues. The CDR3 spells CASKGGTGTADTQYF. The DNA for the CDR3 is TGTGCCAGCAAAGGCGGGACAGGGACCGCAGATACGCAGTATTTT.

The V call is TRBV5-6, the J call TRBJ2-7; D is possibly TRBD1 (6 bases). This CDR3 is built from 14 residues. The V end was cut by 2 bases, the J end by 2 bases, with 11 bases between. Germline CDR1 reads SGHDT; CDR2 reads YYEEEE. CDR3 in DNA: TGTGCCAGCAGCTTCAGGGCAGGGGCCTACGAGCAGTACTTC. It yields the protein CASSFRAGAYEQYF.